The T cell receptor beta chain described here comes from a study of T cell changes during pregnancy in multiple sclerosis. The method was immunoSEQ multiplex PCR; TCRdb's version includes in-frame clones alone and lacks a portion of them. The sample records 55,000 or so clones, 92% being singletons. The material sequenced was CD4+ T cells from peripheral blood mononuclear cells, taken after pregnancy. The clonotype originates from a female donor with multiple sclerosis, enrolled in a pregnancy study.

The CDR3, as DNA: TGTGCCAGCAGCCAGGCAGACAGGGGGCTGCGGGAGCAGTACTTC. Its translation: CASSQADRGLREQYF. The chain recombines TRBV4-2 with TRBJ2-7; 10 bases map to TRBD1. Trimming cost V 3 bases and J 7 bases; bases outside gene matches: 9. Germline V gene data show CDR1 as LGHNA and CDR2 as YNFKEQ. This CDR3 spans 15 amino acids.